Listed below are T cell receptor beta chains from one sample, sequenced in a study of blood T cell repertoires in COVID-19. TCRdb keeps only in-frame clones here, not all; method: immunoSEQ multiplex PCR. The repertoire has 170,000 or so clones, around 85% of them found once; the top ten carry under 8%. Material for sequencing was PBMCs or T cells enriched from blood (not recorded which). The receptors originated from a man aged 40-55 years who had recovered from COVID-19. Both conserved end residues are part of each CDR3.

TRBV6-5,TRBJ1-1,CASRETGYDTEAFF
TRBV19,TRBJ1-6,CASSERNSPLHF
TRBV2,TRBJ2-4,CASRGLGGWHIQYF
TRBV4-1,TRBJ1-1,CASASGQTVEAFF
TRBV19,TRBJ1-6,CASRQGAIHSPLHF
TRBV4-1,TRBJ1-4,CASSQTVGKEPNEKLFF
TRBV28,TRBJ1-3,CASSPLSSGNTIYF
TRBV2,TRBJ1-2,CASSELGQAYGYTF
TRBV5-1,TRBJ2-7,CASSYEATPEQYF
TRBV5-5,TRBJ1-5,CASSLASTPRTNQPQHF
TRBV7-3,TRBJ1-2,CASSPQAGAGYTF
TRBV19,TRBJ1-3,CASSPGTGKTSGNTIYF
TRBV5-6,TRBJ2-3,CASSSGTDTQYF
TRBV29-1,TRBJ2-7,CSATKGSGIYEQYF
TRBV5-8,TRBJ1-4,CASSGGRTGEKLFF
TRBV6-5,TRBJ1-6,CASRLTGGSPLHF
TRBV9,TRBJ1-1,CASSVGAALGNTEAFF
TRBV18,TRBJ1-1,CASSPGPGQGDEAFF
TRBV6-2/TRBV6-3,TRBJ1-3,CASSYAGGSSGNTIYF
TRBV7-6,TRBJ1-3,CASSPPPNSGNTIYF
TRBV7-3,TRBJ2-3,CASSPGLANTDTQYF
TRBV9,TRBJ2-2,CASSVGLSGRTATGELFF
TRBV12-3/TRBV12-4,TRBJ2-7,CASSLGRDYEQYF
TRBV20-1,TRBJ2-5,CSASGETQYF
TRBV7-9,TRBJ1-6,CASSLAEGRDSPLHF
TRBV5-1,TRBJ1-2,CASRTGGDGYTF
TRBV30,TRBJ1-3,CAWSVGRSSGNTIYF
TRBV28,TRBJ1-1,CASSLDRGKAFF
TRBV12-5,TRBJ1-1,CASGFSNTEAFF
TRBV18,TRBJ1-6,CASSPAQGPLHF
TRBV18,TRBJ1-1,CASSWERSPNTEAFF
TRBV6-5,TRBJ2-6,CASRTGAGANVLTF